The clone carrying this T cell receptor beta chain turned up a few times. Its cognate antigen is unknown. This CDR3 has 15 amino acids. V dropped 1 base and J dropped 4 bases, with 12 bases sitting between them. The germline CDR1 and CDR2 sequences are SGHTA and FQGNSA. This entry comes from a study of T cells after yellow fever vaccination. Findings and caveats of the study: A small proportion of clonotypes was detected in both the CD4 and CD8 compartments. Boosting was followed by the reappearance of most primary-vaccination clones (roughly 95% CD4, under 90% CD8). A weaker secondary response peaked on day 5, the primary on day 15.

For TCR, cDNA came from 5'RACE template switching, which added a universal primer site and UMIs. TCRdb analysed the 5' RACE reads with MiXCR anew, one entry per CDR3 protein. The sample shows about 300,000 distinct CDR3 sequences, around 9.3% of them seen only once. The clonotype originates from a man aged 18 to 30 who received the YFV17D yellow fever vaccine. J is TRBJ2-3 and V is TRBV7-2; possible D gene TRBD1, 6 bases. Here the sequenced sample was CD4+ T cells sorted from PBMCs, taken 5 days after the yellow fever booster vaccination. The CDR3 loop reads CASSLVGAPPDTQYF. The CDR3 region has the DNA TGTGCCAGCAGCTTAGTGGGGGCCCCCCCAGATACGCAGTATTTT.